Below are 18 T cell receptor beta chains sequenced from a single sample in a study of T cell responses to AZD1222 COVID-19 vaccine (dated by TCRdb to the early 2020s). The library was produced with the immunoSEQ multiplex PCR assay. TCRdb mirrors the immuneACCESS table, restricted to in-frame sequences. Some clones are absent from its copies; in checked studies, under half trace to an unresolved V gene, and the reason for the others is unknown. In this sample the table shows 110,000 or so clones, about 86% of which occur a single time. The biggest ten clones account for around 17% of the sample. Sample time point, as interpreted from the label and publication: about 28 days (+/-7) after the second vaccine dose. The sample here was peripheral blood, taken 28 days after the second AZD1222 dose. These receptors originate from an adult who received the AZD1222 COVID-19 vaccine.

The chain employs TRBV28 and TRBJ1-5, with D possibly matching TRBD1 (6 bases). Trimming removed 5 bases at V and 5 bases at J, with 19 bases between. Germline assignment: CDR1 MDHEN and CDR2 SYDVKM. The CDR3 sequence is 16 residues long. In nucleotides, the CDR3 is TGTGCCAGCAGTCAAGGGGGTGGGGGCGCAGATCAGCCCCAGCATTTT. Residues: CASSQGGGGADQPQHF.

V is TRBV7-2 and J is TRBJ1-3; D is ambiguous. CDR3 length equals 15 residues. Trimming pared 8 bases from V and 2 bases from J, leaving 16 bases between. Germline V gives CDR1 SGHTA, CDR2 FQGNSA. This CDR3 reads CASGRAGGTGNTIYF. The CDR3 DNA follows: TGTGCCAGCGGGCGTGCAGGAGGAACTGGAAACACCATATATTTT.

The V call is TRBV2, the J call TRBJ2-7; weak D call: TRBD1 (6 bases). Germline CDR1 reads SNHLY; CDR2 reads FYNNEI. The CDR3 has 14 amino acids. The V end was cut by 6 bases, the J end by 4 bases, with 16 bases between. The CDR3 bases are TGTGCCAGCAGGGACCGTCAGGGGAAGTACGAGCAGTACTTC. Protein product: CASRDRQGKYEQYF. Filled out from reference TRBV2 and TRBJ2-7, the complete variable domain reads EPEVTQTPSHQVTQMGQEVILRCVPISNHLYFYWYRQILGQKVEFLVSFYNNEISEKSEIFDDQFSVERPDGSNFTLKIRSTKLEDSAMYFCASRDRQGKYEQYFGPGTRLTVT.

V gene TRBV5-1 combines with J gene TRBJ1-2; D is undetermined. There are 14 residues in the CDR3. Deletions cut 0 bases from V and 3 bases from J, with 9 bases between. CDR1 and CDR2 from the germline V gene are SGHRS and YFSETQ. DNA for the CDR3: TGCGCCAGCAGCTTGGTGGCGTCAGACTATGGCTACACCTTC. It translates to CASSLVASDYGYTF.

This clone showed up just a few times. V and J are TRBV4-3 and TRBJ2-1; D is unclear. The CDR3 sequence is 13 residues long. CDR1 LGHNA and CDR2 YSLEER come from the germline V gene. Trimming shortened V by 1 base and J by 7 bases, and 8 bases separated the two germline ends. The CDR3 region has the DNA TGCGCCAGCAGCCAAGCCACTATGAATGAGCAGTTCTTC. As protein: CASSQATMNEQFF.

The chain is built from TRBV9 and TRBJ2-1; 8 positions agree with TRBD2. V shed 0 bases, J shed 4 bases, and the junction held 3 bases outside the gene matches. The length of the CDR3 is 15 residues. The germline gives CDR1 SGDLS, CDR2 YYNGEE. The CDR3 nucleotides read TGTGCCAGCAGCGTAGTGGGCGGGGGGTACAATGAGCAGTTCTTC. This codes for CASSVVGGGYNEQFF.

This clone was detected once. The CDR3: CASSPRTGSSYNEQFF. As DNA, the CDR3 is TGTGCCAGCAGCCCCCGGACAGGGAGCTCCTACAATGAGCAGTTCTTC. This sequence joins TRBV11-3 and TRBJ2-1; 8 nucleotides agree with TRBD1. The CDR3 runs 16 residues. The germline gives CDR1 SGHNT, CDR2 YENEEA. The V gene end was trimmed by 5 bases and the J gene end by 0 bases; junction bases not matched to a gene: 6.

This chain joins TRBV5-6 and TRBJ1-5; no definite D call. The germline V and J ends were trimmed by 0 bases and 0 bases, with 10 bases remaining between them. This CDR3 contains 16 residues. Germline V gene sequence: CDR1 SGHDT, CDR2 YYEEEE. This CDR3 is CASSLGRRNSNQPQHF. Written as DNA, the CDR3 is TGTGCCAGCAGCTTGGGCCGAAGGAATAGCAATCAGCCCCAGCATTTT.

The chain combines TRBV12-3 or TRBV12-4 with TRBJ1-1; D unresolved. V dropped 0 bases and J dropped 10 bases, with 12 bases sitting between them. This CDR3 contains 13 residues. CDR3 in amino acids: CASSLAGQAVAFF. The CDR3 nucleotides read TGTGCCAGCAGTTTAGCCGGCCAGGCCGTAGCTTTCTTT.

The CDR3 sequence is CASPMRSRNTEAFF. DNA for the CDR3: TGTGCCAGCCCAATGCGATCGCGGAACACTGAAGCTTTCTTT. The rearrangement links TRBV21-1 to TRBJ1-1. TRBV21-1 is a listed pseudogene. The CDR3 sequence is 14 residues long.

This chain uses TRBV5-5 with TRBJ1-4; D is uncertain. Trimming removed 5 bases at V and 4 bases at J, with 12 bases between. Germline V gene lookup returns CDR1 SGHKS and CDR2 YYEKEE (reference sequence). The CDR3 totals 14 residues. The CDR3 spells CASSSTSINEKLFF. The DNA for the CDR3 is TGTGCCAGCAGTTCCACGTCGATTAATGAAAAACTGTTTTTT.

The chain joins TRBV27 to TRBJ2-7, with 11 bases that match TRBD2. V trimming: 5 bases; J trimming: 5 bases; junction bases outside the gene matches: 8. The CDR3 covers 15 residues. Germline values: CDR1 MNHEY, CDR2 SMNVEV (reference sequence). The CDR3 here is CASSPTSGSVNEQYF. DNA of the CDR3: TGTGCCAGCAGTCCCACTAGCGGGAGCGTCAACGAGCAGTACTTC.

The chain links TRBV5-4 to TRBJ2-3, with 7 bases aligning to TRBD2. The CDR3 has 15 residues. Germline CDR1 reads SGHNT; CDR2 reads YYREEE (reference sequence). V lost 1 base to trimming and J lost 1 base; unmatched junction nucleotides: 3. DNA of the CDR3: TGTGCCAGCAGCTTGAACAGCGGGGGCACAGATACGCAGTATTTT. Its protein is CASSLNSGGTDTQYF.

Turning to this clone: A read error may be the cause here, since a much bigger clone is one base away. Other nucleotide sequences from this sample produce the same CDR3. The genes are TRBV6-1 and TRBJ2-3; 9 bases map to TRBD2. In germline, CDR1 is MNHNS, CDR2 SASEGT. This CDR3 is 17 amino acids long. CDR3 nucleotide sequence: TGTGCCAGCAGTGAAGCGGTTGGCGGGGGGGCCCAAGATACACAGTATTTT. It yields the protein CASSEAVGGGAQDTQYF.

The chain recombines TRBV5-6 with TRBJ2-7, with D possibly being TRBD1 (6 bases). V was shortened by 4 bases and J by 3 bases, with 8 bases between the two germline ends. Looked up from germline, CDR1 is SGHDT and CDR2 is YYEEEE. The CDR3 is 12 residues long. The CDR3 here is CASSQTGYEQYF. The CDR3 region has the DNA TGTGCCAGCAGCCAGACAGGCTACGAGCAGTACTTC.

This chain joins TRBV27 and TRBJ2-7, with 12 bases matching TRBD1. Germline CDR1 is MNHEY and CDR2 is SMNVEV (reference sequence). The CDR3 is 14 residues long. V gave up 3 bases and J gave up 5 bases; unmatched junction bases: 2. The CDR3 spells CASSFGTGGDEQYF. In DNA form, the CDR3 reads TGTGCCAGCAGTTTCGGGACAGGGGGCGACGAGCAGTACTTC.

This clone was counted between two and nine times. The V gene is TRBV9, the J gene TRBJ1-2; D gene ambiguous. V was trimmed by 3 bases and J by 3 bases, leaving 12 bases between them. CDR3 length equals 14 residues. Germline V gene sequence: CDR1 SGDLS, CDR2 YYNGEE. CDR3 protein: CASSADPGDYGYTF. The CDR3, as DNA: TGTGCCAGCAGCGCCGACCCTGGGGACTATGGCTACACCTTC.

The chain couples TRBV18 to TRBJ2-3; 9 bases line up with TRBD1. The CDR3 sequence is 16 residues long. The junction had 7 bases not matched to a gene; V was cut back by 4 bases and J by 2 bases. From germline, CDR1 is KGHSH and CDR2 LQKENI. For the CDR3, the DNA is TGTGCCAGCTCACGTCGACAGGGGGTTGACACAGATACGCAGTATTTT. Translating it yields CASSRRQGVDTDTQYF.